The 27 T cell receptor beta chains presented below share a single source sample, sequenced in a study of T cell repertoires in cytomegalovirus infection. The antigens for these receptors are not known. From the reads, TCRdb called clonotypes with MiXCR, one entry per CDR3 protein. The profile covers a few hundred thousand distinct CDR3 sequences, with about 40% appearing a single time and over 45% taken by the ten largest. The sample here was cultured PBMCs, taken from culture after CMV antigen stimulation. These receptors all stem from a human donor in good health (CMV status not recorded). Some clones in this sample may be carry-over from other donors' samples.

The chain is built from TRBV27 and TRBJ2-7; D is unresolved. Trimming took 0 bases from V and 3 from J, leaving 9 bases between them. CDR3 length: 14 residues. CDR1 is MNHEY and CDR2 is SMNVEV in the germline V gene (reference sequence). The CDR3 loop reads CASSLSFVDYEQYF. The CDR3 nucleotides read TGTGCCAGCAGTTTATCGTTTGTGGACTACGAGCAGTACTTC.

This clonotype was counted between two and nine times. CDR3 region: CASSLLGRATYEQYF. CDR3 DNA sequence: TGTGCCAGCAGTTTATTAGGTAGAGCCACGTACGAGCAGTACTTC. The chain has TRBV12-3 or TRBV12-4 and TRBJ2-7, with no clear D. The germline V and J ends were trimmed by 2 bases and 4 bases, with 15 bases remaining between them. The CDR3 runs 15 residues.

This chain uses TRBV20-1 with TRBJ2-7; a possible D gene is TRBD2 (5 bases). V was shortened by 0 bases and J by 2 bases, with 17 bases between the two germline ends. Germline V CDR1 and CDR2: DFQATT, SNEGSKA (reference sequence). There are 16 residues in the CDR3. The CDR3 nucleotides are TGCAGTGCTAGAGATATGGACTCCCAGGCCCCCTACGAGCAGTACTTC. It is translated as CSARDMDSQAPYEQYF.

The chain employs TRBV19 and TRBJ1-5; D is ambiguous. CDR1 and CDR2 from the germline V gene are LNHDA and SQIVND (reference sequence). V lost 8 bases and J lost 2, with 10 bases in between. This CDR3 has 13 residues. DNA for the CDR3: TGTGCCAGTTCCTCTTTCCGCAATCAGCCCCAGCATTTT. This translates into CASSSFRNQPQHF.

The chain joins TRBV12-3 or TRBV12-4 to TRBJ2-2, with D perhaps matching TRBD1 (5 bases). The CDR3 runs to 12 residues. Trimming cost V 7 bases and J 6 bases, with 9 bases left between them. The CDR3 sequence is CASIGESGELFF. The CDR3 nucleotides are TGTGCCAGCATAGGGGAATCCGGGGAGCTGTTTTTT.

The chain combines TRBV2 with TRBJ2-5, with D maybe TRBD2 (7 bases). This CDR3 has 13 amino acids. Trimming removed 8 bases from V and 5 bases from J, with 15 bases in between. Germline V lookup: CDR1 SNHLY, CDR2 FYNNEI. The CDR3 reads CASRQEGGETQYF. The CDR3 coding sequence is TGTGCCAGCCGACAGGAGGGGGGGGAGACCCAGTACTTC.

This clonotype was found once. This CDR3 is CASSLNPGWETQYF. CDR3 in DNA: TGTGCCAGCAGCTTAAATCCAGGGTGGGAGACCCAGTACTTC. The chain joins TRBV7-2 to TRBJ2-5; D is perhaps TRBD1 (5 bases). Germline V gives CDR1 SGHTA, CDR2 FQGNSA. The germline V and J ends were trimmed by 2 bases and 5 bases, with 12 bases remaining between them. The CDR3 runs 14 residues.

The chain links TRBV7-2 to TRBJ2-1; D may correspond to TRBD1 or TRBD2 (5 bases each). The V gene's germline CDR1 is SGHTA and CDR2 FQGNSA. The CDR3 has 16 amino acids. The V gene lost 3 bases and the J gene lost 4 bases, with 16 bases spanning the gap. CDR3 sequence reads: CASSLGPNAPYNEQFF. The CDR3 DNA is TGTGCCAGCAGCTTGGGACCTAATGCCCCGTACAATGAGCAGTTCTTC.

In this sample, this clonotype turned up a few times. This sequence joins TRBV7-2 and TRBJ1-1; D uncertain. The germline V and J ends were trimmed by 5 bases and 1 base, with 14 bases remaining between them. Germline V gene data show CDR1 as SGHTA and CDR2 as FQGNSA. The CDR3 consists of 15 residues. CDR3 nucleotide sequence: TGTGCCAGCAGCCAGGTGCGGGATCCGAACACTGAAGCTTTCTTT. Translated, it gives CASSQVRDPNTEAFF.

The V call is TRBV7-2, the J call TRBJ2-1, with 16 bases identical to TRBD2. CDR3 length: 15 residues. Germline V gives CDR1 SGHTA, CDR2 FQGNSA. V gave up 5 bases and J gave up 12 bases; unmatched junction bases: 7. The CDR3 is CASSAGTSGGGGQFF. The CDR3 DNA sequence: TGTGCCAGCAGCGCCGGGACTAGCGGGGGGGGGGGGCAGTTCTTC.

This clonotype appeared once. This sequence joins TRBV6-8 and TRBJ2-7; maybe TRBD2 (6 bases). The CDR3 contains 13 residues. Trimming pared 6 bases from V and 9 bases from J, leaving 18 bases between. Germline V lookup: CDR1 MNHGY, CDR2 SAAAGT. The CDR3 region is CASSRGTHKGQYF. The CDR3 region has the DNA TGTGCCAGCAGCCGCGGGACTCATAAGGGGCAGTACTTC.

There are many counts of this clonotype. The chain employs TRBV7-2 and TRBJ1-6; weak D call: TRBD1 (6 bases). The germline gives CDR1 SGHTA, CDR2 FQGNSA. The CDR3 is made up of 13 amino acids. Trimming shortened V by 5 bases and J by 7 bases, and 9 bases separated the two germline ends. This chain's CDR3 is CASSQGWNSPLHF. CDR3 DNA: TGTGCCAGCAGCCAGGGGTGGAATTCACCCCTCCACTTT. The full variable domain, completed using reference TRBV7-2 and TRBJ1-6, is GAGVSQSPSNKVTEKGKDVELRCDPISGHTALYWYRQSLGQGLEFLIYFQGNSAPDKSGLPSDRFSAERTGGSVSTLTIQRTQQEDSAVYLCASSQGWNSPLHFGNGTRLTVT.

The CDR3 reads CASSEGTGSRSQPQHF. The CDR3 coding sequence is TGTGCCAGCAGTGAGGGGACAGGGAGCCGGAGCCAGCCCCAGCATTTT. V and J are TRBV6-4 and TRBJ1-5; the match to TRBD1 covers 9 bases. V lost 3 bases to trimming and J lost 7 bases; unmatched junction nucleotides: 10. CDR1 MRHNA and CDR2 SNTAGT come from the germline V gene. The CDR3 length is 16 residues.

The chain recombines TRBV12-3 or TRBV12-4 with TRBJ1-2, with 7 positions matching TRBD1. The CDR3 is 14 residues long. V was pared by 5 bases and J by 13 bases, with 16 bases of the junction left unmatched. This CDR3 reads CASSPRTGGIMSTF. DNA of the CDR3: TGTGCCAGCAGTCCCAGGACAGGCGGTATTATGAGCACCTTC.

This clonotype was seen only a few times. The chain links TRBV7-2 to TRBJ2-1; 11 bases map to TRBD1. The V segment lost 4 bases and the J segment 13 bases; nucleotides outside the gene matches: 6. The CDR3 totals 13 residues. Germline V gene lookup returns CDR1 SGHTA and CDR2 FQGNSA. Here the CDR3 reads CASSSDRGLAQFF. The CDR3 DNA reads as TGTGCCAGCAGCTCGGACAGGGGGCTCGCTCAGTTCTTC.

V usage is TRBV6-1 and J usage is TRBJ2-1, with 7 positions matching TRBD2. V gave up 5 bases and J gave up 7 bases; unmatched junction bases: 14. CDR3 size: 16 residues. Germline V gives CDR1 MNHNS, CDR2 SASEGT. The CDR3, as DNA: TGTGCCAGCAGTCCTGCTGGAATGGGGGGGATGAATGAGCAGTTCTTC. Protein: CASSPAGMGGMNEQFF.

The chain employs TRBV6-1 and TRBJ2-7; tentatively, D is TRBD1 or TRBD2 (5 bases each). Germline V lookup: CDR1 MNHNS, CDR2 SASEGT. Deletions cut 7 bases from V and 4 bases from J, with 20 bases between. CDR3 length equals 15 residues. CDR3 protein: CASKDLGDDVYEQYF. Written as DNA, the CDR3 is TGTGCCAGCAAAGATCTAGGGGACGACGTATACGAGCAGTACTTC.

The gene calls are TRBV20-1 and TRBJ2-3; possible D gene TRBD2, 5 bases. The CDR3 spans 16 residues. The V end was cut by 1 base, the J end by 2 bases, with 16 bases between. Germline-derived CDR1 and CDR2 are DFQATT and SNEGSKA (reference sequence). This CDR3 is CSARGVGLRDTDTQYF. The CDR3 coding sequence is TGCAGTGCTAGAGGCGTCGGGCTGAGGGACACAGATACGCAGTATTTT.

This clonotype was seen only a few times. V is TRBV7-2 and J is TRBJ2-1; 11 bases line up with TRBD2. The CDR3 has 17 amino acids. Unmatched junction bases numbered 9, after V lost 4 bases and J lost 4 bases. Looked up from germline, CDR1 is SGHTA and CDR2 is FQGNSA. The CDR3 DNA sequence: TGTGCCAGCAGCTCCACAAGACTAGCGGGAATATACAATGAGCAGTTCTTC. Amino acids: CASSSTRLAGIYNEQFF.

The V gene is TRBV5-4, the J gene TRBJ1-4, with 9 bases identical to TRBD1. There are 15 residues in the CDR3. The V gene's germline CDR1 is SGHNT and CDR2 YYREEE (reference sequence). The V segment lost 3 bases and the J segment 7 bases; nucleotides outside the gene matches: 7. DNA for the CDR3: TGTGCCAGCAGCTACCCGGGACAGGGAGGTGAAAAACTGTTTTTT. Translation gives CASSYPGQGGEKLFF.

This clonotype was detected a few times. CDR3 residues: CASSLGTSGALSTDTQYF. DNA for the CDR3: TGTGCCAGCAGCTTAGGGACTAGCGGGGCTCTTAGCACAGATACGCAGTATTTT. This rearrangement joins TRBV7-2 to TRBJ2-3, with TRBD2 matching over 12 bases. The CDR3 is made up of 18 amino acids. V trimming: 1 base; J trimming: 0 bases; junction bases outside the gene matches: 5. Germline V CDR1 and CDR2: SGHTA, FQGNSA. The variable domain in full, with the rest retrieved from reference TRBV7-2 and TRBJ2-3, is GAGVSQSPSNKVTEKGKDVELRCDPISGHTALYWYRQSLGQGLEFLIYFQGNSAPDKSGLPSDRFSAERTGGSVSTLTIQRTQQEDSAVYLCASSLGTSGALSTDTQYFGPGTRLTVL.

The chain carries TRBV28 and TRBJ2-3, with D possibly being TRBD1 or TRBD2 (5 bases each). This CDR3 has 16 amino acids. V was cut by 2 bases and J by 4 bases, with 16 bases left in between. Germline assignment: CDR1 MDHEN and CDR2 SYDVKM. Here the CDR3 reads CASSLMGTRGSDTQYF. The CDR3, as DNA: TGTGCCAGCAGTTTAATGGGGACGAGAGGCTCAGATACGCAGTATTTT.

The V gene is TRBV9, the J gene TRBJ1-4; perhaps TRBD1 as D (5 bases). CDR1 SGDLS and CDR2 YYNGEE come from the germline V gene. Trimming stripped 9 bases from V and 0 bases from J, with 9 bases between. CDR3 length equals 13 residues. This CDR3 reads CAKDRATNEKLFF. DNA for the CDR3: TGTGCCAAAGACAGAGCAACTAATGAAAAACTGTTTTTT.

This clonotype counts as medium-sized. This chain joins TRBV4-3 and TRBJ2-6, with 9 bases fitting TRBD2. The CDR3 has 21 residues. CDR1 is LGHNA and CDR2 is YSLEER in the germline V gene. J lost 0 bases, V lost 0 bases, and 12 bases had no gene match. Here the CDR3 reads CASSQDHGSGSLYSGANVLTF. The CDR3 region has the DNA TGCGCCAGCAGCCAAGATCACGGTAGCGGGAGCTTATACTCTGGGGCCAACGTCCTGACTTTC.

CDR3 loop: CASSQRRGASPQHF. CDR3 DNA: TGTGCCAGCAGCCAGCGGCGGGGGGCCTCGCCCCAGCATTTT. The rearrangement joins TRBV7-2 to TRBJ1-5, with a weak D call TRBD1 (6 bases). This CDR3 has 14 amino acids. V lost 5 bases and J 9 bases, leaving 17 bases between the germline ends. The germline gives CDR1 SGHTA, CDR2 FQGNSA.

This sequence joins TRBV29-1 and TRBJ2-7, with a possible D match to TRBD2 (6 bases). The germline gives CDR1 SQVTM, CDR2 ANQGSEA. The CDR3 is 11 amino acids. V lost 7 bases and J lost 2, with 9 bases in between. Here the CDR3 reads CSGLVAYEQYF. The CDR3 DNA sequence: TGCAGCGGACTAGTTGCCTACGAGCAGTACTTC.

The V call is TRBV20-1, the J call TRBJ2-1; D gene unclear. This CDR3 is 14 amino acids long. CDR1 and CDR2 (germline): DFQATT, SNEGSKA (reference sequence). Deletions cut 2 bases from V and 2 bases from J, with 10 bases between. CDR3 amino acids: CSARNGGTYNEQFF. Here the CDR3 DNA reads TGCAGTGCTAGAAACGGCGGTACCTACAATGAGCAGTTCTTC.